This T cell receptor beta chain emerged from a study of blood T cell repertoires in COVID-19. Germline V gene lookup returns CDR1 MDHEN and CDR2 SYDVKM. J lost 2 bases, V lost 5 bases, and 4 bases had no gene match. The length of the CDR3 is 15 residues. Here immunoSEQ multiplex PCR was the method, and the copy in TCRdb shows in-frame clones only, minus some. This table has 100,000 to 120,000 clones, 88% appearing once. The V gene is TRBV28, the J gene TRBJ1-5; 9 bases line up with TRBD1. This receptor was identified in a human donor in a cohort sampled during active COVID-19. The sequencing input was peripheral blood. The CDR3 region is CASSPQGAGNQPQHF. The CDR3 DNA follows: TGTGCCAGCAGTCCACAGGGGGCCGGCAATCAGCCCCAGCATTTT. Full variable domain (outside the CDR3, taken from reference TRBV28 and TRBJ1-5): DVKVTQSSRYLVKRTGEKVFLECVQDMDHENMFWYRQDPGLGLRLIYFSYDVKMKEKGDIPEGYSVSREKKERFSLILESASTNQTSMYLCASSPQGAGNQPQHFGDGTRLSIL.